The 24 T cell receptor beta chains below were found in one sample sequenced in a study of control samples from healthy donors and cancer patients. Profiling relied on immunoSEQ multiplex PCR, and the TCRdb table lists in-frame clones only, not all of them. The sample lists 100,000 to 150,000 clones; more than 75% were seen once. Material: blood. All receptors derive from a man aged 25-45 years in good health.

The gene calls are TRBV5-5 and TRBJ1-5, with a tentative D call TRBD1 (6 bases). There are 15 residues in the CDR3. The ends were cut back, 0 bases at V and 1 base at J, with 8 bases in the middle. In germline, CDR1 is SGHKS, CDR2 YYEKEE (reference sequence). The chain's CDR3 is CASSLAQGSNQPQHF. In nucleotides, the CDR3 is TGTGCCAGCAGCTTGGCTCAGGGGAGCAATCAGCCCCAGCATTTT.

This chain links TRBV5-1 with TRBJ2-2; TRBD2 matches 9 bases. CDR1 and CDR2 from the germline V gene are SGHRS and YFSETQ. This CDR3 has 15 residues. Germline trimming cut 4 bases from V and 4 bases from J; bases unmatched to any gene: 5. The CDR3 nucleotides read TGCGCCAGCAGCCCTAGCGGGGCCGCCACCGGGGAGCTGTTTTTT. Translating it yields CASSPSGAATGELFF. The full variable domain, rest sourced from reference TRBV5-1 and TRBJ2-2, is KAGVTQTPRYLIKTRGQQVTLSCSPISGHRSVSWYQQTPGQGLQFLFEYFSETQRNKGNFPGRFSGRQFSNSRSEMNVSTLELGDSALYLCASSPSGAATGELFFGEGSRLTVL.

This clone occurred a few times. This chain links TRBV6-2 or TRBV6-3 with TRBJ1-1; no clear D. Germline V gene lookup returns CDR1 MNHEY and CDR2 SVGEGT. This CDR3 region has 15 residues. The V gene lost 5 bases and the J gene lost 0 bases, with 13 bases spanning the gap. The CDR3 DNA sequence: TGTGCCAGCAGTGACCATCAGGCGGTGAACACTGAAGCTTTCTTT. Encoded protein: CASSDHQAVNTEAFF.

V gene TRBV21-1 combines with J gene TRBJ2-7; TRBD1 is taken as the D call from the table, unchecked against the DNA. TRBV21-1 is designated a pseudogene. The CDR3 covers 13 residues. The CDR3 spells CASSKGTTYEQYF. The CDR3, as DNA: TGTGCCAGCAGCAAAGGGACAACCTACGAGCAGTACTTC.

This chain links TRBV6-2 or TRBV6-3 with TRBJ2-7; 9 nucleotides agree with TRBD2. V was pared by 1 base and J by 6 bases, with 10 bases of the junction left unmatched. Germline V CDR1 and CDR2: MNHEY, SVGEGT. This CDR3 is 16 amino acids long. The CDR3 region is CASSYLAGGLFREQYV. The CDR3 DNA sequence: TGTGCCAGCAGTTACTTGGCGGGGGGGCTTTTCCGCGAGCAGTACGTC.

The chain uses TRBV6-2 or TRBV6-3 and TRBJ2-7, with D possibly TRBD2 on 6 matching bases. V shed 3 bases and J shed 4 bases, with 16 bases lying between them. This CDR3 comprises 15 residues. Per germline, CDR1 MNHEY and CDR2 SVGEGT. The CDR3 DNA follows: TGTGCCAGCAGTTATCCCGGGGACTTTTTATACGAGCAGTACTTC. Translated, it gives CASSYPGDFLYEQYF.

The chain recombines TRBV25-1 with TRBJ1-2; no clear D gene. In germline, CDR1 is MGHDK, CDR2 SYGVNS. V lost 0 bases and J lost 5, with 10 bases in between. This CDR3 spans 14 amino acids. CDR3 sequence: CASSEYPQSYGYTF. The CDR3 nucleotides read TGTGCCAGCAGTGAATATCCGCAGTCTTATGGCTACACCTTC.

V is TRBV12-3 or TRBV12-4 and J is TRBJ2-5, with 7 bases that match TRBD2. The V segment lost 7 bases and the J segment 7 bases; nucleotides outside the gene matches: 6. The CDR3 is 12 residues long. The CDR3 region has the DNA TGTGCCAGCACCGGGGGGAAGAGGACCCAGTACTTC. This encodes CASTGGKRTQYF.

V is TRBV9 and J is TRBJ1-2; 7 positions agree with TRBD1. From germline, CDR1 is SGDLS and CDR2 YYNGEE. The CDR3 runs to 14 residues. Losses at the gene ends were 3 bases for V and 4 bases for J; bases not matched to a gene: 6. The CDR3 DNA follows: TGTGCCAGCAGCGCGAGAGGGGGCAGCTATGGCTACACCTTC. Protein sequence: CASSARGGSYGYTF.

The DNA for the CDR3 is TGTGCCAGCAGTAAGCGGGAGACCCAGTACTTC. Encoded protein: CASSKRETQYF. V and J are TRBV25-1 and TRBJ2-5, with D possibly being TRBD2 (5 bases). In germline, CDR1 is MGHDK, CDR2 SYGVNS. V lost 5 bases and J lost 5, with 6 bases in between. This CDR3 is 11 amino acids long.

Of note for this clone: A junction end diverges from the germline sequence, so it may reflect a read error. CDR3: CASSSDRDSPLHF. As DNA, the CDR3 is TGTGCCAGCAGTTCGGACAGAGATTCGCCCCTCCACTTT. The chain is built from TRBV6-5 and TRBJ1-6, with a tentative D call TRBD1 (6 bases). The CDR3 loop spans 13 amino acids. CDR1 is MNHEY and CDR2 is SVGAGI in the germline V gene.

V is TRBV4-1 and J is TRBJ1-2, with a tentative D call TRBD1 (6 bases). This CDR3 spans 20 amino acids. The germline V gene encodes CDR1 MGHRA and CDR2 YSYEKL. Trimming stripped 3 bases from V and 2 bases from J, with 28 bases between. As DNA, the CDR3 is TGCGCCAGCAGCCAGGATAGACCCCAGGGGCAGGGGAGGTCGAACTATGGCTACACCTTC. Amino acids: CASSQDRPQGQGRSNYGYTF.

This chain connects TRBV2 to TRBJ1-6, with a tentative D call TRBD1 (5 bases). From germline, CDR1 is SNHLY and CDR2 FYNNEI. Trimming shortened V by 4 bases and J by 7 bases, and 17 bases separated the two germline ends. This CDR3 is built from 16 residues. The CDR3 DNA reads TGTGCCAGCAGTGCGGTGTTTGGAGGGGCCAATTCACCCCTCCACTTT. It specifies CASSAVFGGANSPLHF.

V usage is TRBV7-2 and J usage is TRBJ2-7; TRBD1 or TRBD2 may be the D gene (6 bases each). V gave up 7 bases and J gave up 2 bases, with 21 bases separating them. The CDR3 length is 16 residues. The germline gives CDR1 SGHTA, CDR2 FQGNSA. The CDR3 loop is CASTQRQGGTTYEQYF. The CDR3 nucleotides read TGTGCCAGCACTCAGCGTCAGGGCGGGACAACCTACGAGCAGTACTTC.

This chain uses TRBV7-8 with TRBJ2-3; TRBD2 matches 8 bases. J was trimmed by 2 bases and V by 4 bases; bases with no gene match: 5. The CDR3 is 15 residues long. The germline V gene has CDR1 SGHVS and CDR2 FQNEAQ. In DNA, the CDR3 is TGTGCCAGCAGCTCCCGGGGGGGCCACACAGATACGCAGTATTTT. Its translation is CASSSRGGHTDTQYF.

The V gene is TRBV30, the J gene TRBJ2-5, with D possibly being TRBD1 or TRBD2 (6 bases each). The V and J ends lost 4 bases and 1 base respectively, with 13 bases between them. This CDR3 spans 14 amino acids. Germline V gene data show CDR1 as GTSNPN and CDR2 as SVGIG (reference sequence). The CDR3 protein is CAWNIGGRQETQYF. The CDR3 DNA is TGTGCCTGGAACATCGGGGGCCGCCAAGAGACCCAGTACTTC.

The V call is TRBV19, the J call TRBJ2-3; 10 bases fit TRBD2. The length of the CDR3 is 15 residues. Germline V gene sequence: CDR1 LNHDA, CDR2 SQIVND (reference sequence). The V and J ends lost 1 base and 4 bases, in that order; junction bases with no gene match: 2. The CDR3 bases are TGTGCCAGTAGTATAGTAGCGGGGGGCCCAGATACGCAGTATTTT. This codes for CASSIVAGGPDTQYF.

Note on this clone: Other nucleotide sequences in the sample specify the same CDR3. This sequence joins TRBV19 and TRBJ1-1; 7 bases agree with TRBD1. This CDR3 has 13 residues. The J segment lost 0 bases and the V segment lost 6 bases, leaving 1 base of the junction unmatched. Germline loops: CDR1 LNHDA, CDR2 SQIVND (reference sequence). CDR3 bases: TGTGCCAGTAGCGACAGGGTGAACACTGAAGCTTTCTTT. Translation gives CASSDRVNTEAFF.

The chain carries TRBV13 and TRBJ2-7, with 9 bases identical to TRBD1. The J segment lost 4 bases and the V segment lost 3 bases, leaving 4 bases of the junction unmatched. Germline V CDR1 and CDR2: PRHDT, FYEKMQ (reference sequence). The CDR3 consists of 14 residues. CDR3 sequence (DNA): TGTGCCAGCAGCTTTCGGGACAGGGCATACGAGCAGTACTTC. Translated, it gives CASSFRDRAYEQYF.

This CDR3 is CAWRSQGGSNQPQHF. The CDR3 DNA reads as TGTGCCTGGAGGTCCCAAGGAGGGAGCAATCAGCCCCAGCATTTT. The V and J genes are TRBV30 and TRBJ1-5; D is ambiguous. The V end was cut by 3 bases, the J end by 1 base, with 13 bases between. In germline, CDR1 is GTSNPN, CDR2 SVGIG (reference sequence). This CDR3 is built from 15 residues.

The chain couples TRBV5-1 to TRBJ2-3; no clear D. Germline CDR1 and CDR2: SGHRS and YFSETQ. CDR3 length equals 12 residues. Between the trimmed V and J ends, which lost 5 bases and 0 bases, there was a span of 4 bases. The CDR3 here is CASRSSTDTQYF. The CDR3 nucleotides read TGCGCCAGCAGATCTAGCACAGATACGCAGTATTTT.

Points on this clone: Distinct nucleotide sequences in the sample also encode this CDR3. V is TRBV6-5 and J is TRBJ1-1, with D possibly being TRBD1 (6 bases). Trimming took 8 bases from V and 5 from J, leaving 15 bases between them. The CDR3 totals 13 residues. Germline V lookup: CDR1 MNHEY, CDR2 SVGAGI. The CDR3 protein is CASSRGRGTEAFF. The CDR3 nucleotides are TGTGCCAGCTCAAGGGGGAGGGGGACTGAAGCTTTCTTT.

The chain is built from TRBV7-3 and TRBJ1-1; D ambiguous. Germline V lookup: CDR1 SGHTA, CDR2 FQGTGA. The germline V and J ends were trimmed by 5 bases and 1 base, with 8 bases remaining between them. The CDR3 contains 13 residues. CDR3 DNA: TGTGCCAGCAGCCGTGAGGGGAACACTGAAGCTTTCTTT. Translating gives CASSREGNTEAFF. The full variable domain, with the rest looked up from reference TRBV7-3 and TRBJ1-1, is GAGVSQTPSNKVTEKGKYVELRCDPISGHTALYWYRQSLGQGPEFLIYFQGTGAADDSGLPNDRFFAVRPEGSVSTLKIQRTERGDSAVYLCASSREGNTEAFFGQGTRLTVV.

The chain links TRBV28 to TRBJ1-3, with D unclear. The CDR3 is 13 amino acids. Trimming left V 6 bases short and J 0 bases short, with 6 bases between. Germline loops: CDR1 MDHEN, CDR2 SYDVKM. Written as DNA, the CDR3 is TGTGCCAGCAGGAAGGACTCTGGAAACACCATATATTTT. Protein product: CASRKDSGNTIYF.